What follows describes a single T cell receptor (beta chain). Its antigen remains unknown. The data are from a study of PD-1 blockade in classical Hodgkin lymphoma. Whole-study findings and limits: Among the patients, those starting nivolumab under 1 year after ASCT were excluded.

The CDR3 spans 18 residues. Repertoires were generated with immunoSEQ multiplex PCR, while TCRdb's copy carries only in-frame clones and drops some. The sample holds tens of thousands of clones, about 90% seen once. Time point indicated: cycle 4 day 1 (C4D1), after about 6 weeks of nivolumab. Patients all relapsed after autologous stem cell transplantation, and there was variation in brentuximab vedotin exposure. This TCR derives from a human donor with classical Hodgkin lymphoma. This chain links TRBV21-1 with TRBJ2-3; TRBD1 is the table's D call, not checked against the DNA. TRBV21-1 is an annotated pseudogene. Sample: peripheral blood mononuclear cells (PBMCs), taken before the fourth cycle of nivolumab. The CDR3 DNA sequence: TGTGCCAGCAGCACAAGCACCGGGACAGGGGTTGGGACAGATACGCAGTATTTT. Amino acids: CASSTSTGTGVGTDTQYF.